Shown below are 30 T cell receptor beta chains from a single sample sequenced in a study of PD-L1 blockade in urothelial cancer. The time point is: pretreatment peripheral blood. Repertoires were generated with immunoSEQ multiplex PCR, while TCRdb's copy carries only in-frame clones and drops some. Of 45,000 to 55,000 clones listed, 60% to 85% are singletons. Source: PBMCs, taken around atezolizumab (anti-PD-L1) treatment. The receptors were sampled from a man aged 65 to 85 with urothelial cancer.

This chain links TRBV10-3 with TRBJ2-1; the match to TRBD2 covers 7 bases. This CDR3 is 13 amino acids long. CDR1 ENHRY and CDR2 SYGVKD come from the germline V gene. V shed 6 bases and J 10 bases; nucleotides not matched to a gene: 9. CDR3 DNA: TGTGCCATCAGCGGCGGGAGAACGGCCGAGCAGTTCTTC. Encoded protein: CAISGGRTAEQFF.

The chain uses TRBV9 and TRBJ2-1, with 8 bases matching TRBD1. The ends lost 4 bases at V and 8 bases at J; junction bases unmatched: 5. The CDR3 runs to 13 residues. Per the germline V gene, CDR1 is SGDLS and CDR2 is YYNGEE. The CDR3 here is CASSPQGVYEQFF. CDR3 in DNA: TGTGCCAGCAGCCCACAGGGGGTCTATGAGCAGTTCTTC.

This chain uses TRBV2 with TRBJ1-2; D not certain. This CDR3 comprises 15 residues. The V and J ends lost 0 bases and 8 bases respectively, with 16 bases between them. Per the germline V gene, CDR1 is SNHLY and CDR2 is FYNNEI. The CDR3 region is CASSEALPRRQGYTF. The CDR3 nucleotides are TGTGCCAGCAGTGAAGCGCTTCCACGGAGGCAAGGCTACACCTTC.

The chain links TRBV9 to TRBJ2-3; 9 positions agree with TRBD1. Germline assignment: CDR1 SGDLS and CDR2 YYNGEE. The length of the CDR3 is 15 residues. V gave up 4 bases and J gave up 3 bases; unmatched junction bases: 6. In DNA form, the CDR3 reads TGTGCCAGCAGCACTCGGACAGGGGATACAGATACGCAGTATTTT. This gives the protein CASSTRTGDTDTQYF.

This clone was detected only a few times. In nucleotides, the CDR3 is TGCGCCAGCAGCCCCCCCGCGGGGTCCGTTCAGCAGTACTTC. It codes for CASSPPAGSVQQYF. The chain couples TRBV5-1 to TRBJ2-7, with TRBD2 as a possible D gene (6 bases). The CDR3 length is 14 residues. Germline V gene sequence: CDR1 SGHRS, CDR2 YFSETQ. V was trimmed by 4 bases and J by 8 bases, leaving 19 bases between them. Filled out from reference TRBV5-1 and TRBJ2-7, the complete variable domain reads KAGVTQTPRYLIKTRGQQVTLSCSPISGHRSVSWYQQTPGQGLQFLFEYFSETQRNKGNFPGRFSGRQFSNSRSEMNVSTLELGDSALYLCASSPPAGSVQQYFGPGTRLTVT.

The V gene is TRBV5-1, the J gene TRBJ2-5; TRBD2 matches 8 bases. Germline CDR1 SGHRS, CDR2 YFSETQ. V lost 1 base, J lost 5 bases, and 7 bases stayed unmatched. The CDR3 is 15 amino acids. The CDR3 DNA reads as TGCGCCAGCAGCTTGATGGGAGCGGGAGATGAGACCCAGTACTTC. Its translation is CASSLMGAGDETQYF.

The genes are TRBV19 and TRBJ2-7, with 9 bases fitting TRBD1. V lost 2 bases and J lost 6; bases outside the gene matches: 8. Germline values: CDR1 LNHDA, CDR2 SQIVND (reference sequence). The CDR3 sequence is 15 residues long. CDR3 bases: TGTGCCAGTAGTATATTTGCGGACAGGGGAGGCGAGCAGTACTTC. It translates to CASSIFADRGGEQYF.

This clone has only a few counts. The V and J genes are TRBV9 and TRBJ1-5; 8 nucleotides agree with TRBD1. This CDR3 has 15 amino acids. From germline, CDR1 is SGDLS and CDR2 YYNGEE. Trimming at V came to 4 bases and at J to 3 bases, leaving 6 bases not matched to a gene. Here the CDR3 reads CASSSGQGHNQPQHF. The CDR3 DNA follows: TGTGCCAGCAGCTCCGGACAGGGACACAATCAGCCCCAGCATTTT. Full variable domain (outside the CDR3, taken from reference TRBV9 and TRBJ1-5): DSGVTQTPKHLITATGQRVTLRCSPRSGDLSVYWYQQSLDQGLQFLIQYYNGEERAKGNILERFSAQQFPDLHSELNLSSLELGDSALYFCASSSGQGHNQPQHFGDGTRLSIL.

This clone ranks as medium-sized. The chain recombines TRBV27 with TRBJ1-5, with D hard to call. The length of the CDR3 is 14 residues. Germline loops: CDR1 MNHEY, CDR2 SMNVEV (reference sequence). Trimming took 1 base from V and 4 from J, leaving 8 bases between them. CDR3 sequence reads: CASSLLGGNQPQHF. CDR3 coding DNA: TGTGCCAGCAGTTTATTAGGCGGGAATCAGCCCCAGCATTTT.

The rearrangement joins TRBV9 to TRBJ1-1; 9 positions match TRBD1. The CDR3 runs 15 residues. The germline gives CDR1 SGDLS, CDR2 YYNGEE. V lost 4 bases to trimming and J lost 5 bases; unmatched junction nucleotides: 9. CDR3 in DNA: TGTGCCAGCAGCCCGGGGACAGGGTCTGAGACTGAAGCTTTCTTT. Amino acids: CASSPGTGSETEAFF.

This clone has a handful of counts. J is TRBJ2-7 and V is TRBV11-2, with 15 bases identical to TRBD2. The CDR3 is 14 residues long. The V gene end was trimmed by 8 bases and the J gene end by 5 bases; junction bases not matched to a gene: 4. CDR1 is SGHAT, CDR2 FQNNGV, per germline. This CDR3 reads CASGLAGGLDEQYF. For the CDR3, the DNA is TGTGCCAGCGGACTAGCGGGAGGGCTCGACGAGCAGTACTTC.

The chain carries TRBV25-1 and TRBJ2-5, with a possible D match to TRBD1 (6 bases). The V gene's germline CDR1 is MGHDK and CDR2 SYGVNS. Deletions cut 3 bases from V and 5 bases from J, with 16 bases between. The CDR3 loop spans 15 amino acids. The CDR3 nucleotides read TGTGCCAGCAGTGAGGCCGTCGATGGGGGCGAGACCCAGTACTTC. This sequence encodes CASSEAVDGGETQYF.

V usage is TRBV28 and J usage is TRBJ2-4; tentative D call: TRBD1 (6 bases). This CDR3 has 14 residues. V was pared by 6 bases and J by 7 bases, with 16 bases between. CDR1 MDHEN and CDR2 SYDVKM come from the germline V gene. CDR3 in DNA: TGTGCCAGCAGGGATAGGACAGCCCTGAACATTCAGTACTTC. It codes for CASRDRTALNIQYF. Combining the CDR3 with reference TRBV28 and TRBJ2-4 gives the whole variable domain DVKVTQSSRYLVKRTGEKVFLECVQDMDHENMFWYRQDPGLGLRLIYFSYDVKMKEKGDIPEGYSVSREKKERFSLILESASTNQTSMYLCASRDRTALNIQYFGAGTRLSVL.

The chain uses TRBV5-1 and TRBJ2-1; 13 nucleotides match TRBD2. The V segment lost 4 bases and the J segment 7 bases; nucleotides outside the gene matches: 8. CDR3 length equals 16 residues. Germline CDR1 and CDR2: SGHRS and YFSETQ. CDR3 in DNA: TGCGCCAGCAGCCGCGGGACTAGCGGGAACGAAAATGAGCAGTTCTTC. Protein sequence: CASSRGTSGNENEQFF.

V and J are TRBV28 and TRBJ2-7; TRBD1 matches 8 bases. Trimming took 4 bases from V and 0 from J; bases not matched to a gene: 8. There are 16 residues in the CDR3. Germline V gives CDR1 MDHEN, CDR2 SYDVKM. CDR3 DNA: TGTGCCAGCAGTTCCCGGTGGACAGGGAGCTCCTACGAGCAGTACTTC. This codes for CASSSRWTGSSYEQYF.

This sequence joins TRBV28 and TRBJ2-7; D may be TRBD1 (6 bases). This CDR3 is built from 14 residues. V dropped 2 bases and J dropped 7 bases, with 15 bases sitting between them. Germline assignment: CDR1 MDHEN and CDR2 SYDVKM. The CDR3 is CASSLGDRLGEQYF. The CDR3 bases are TGTGCCAGCAGTTTAGGTGACAGGCTGGGAGAGCAGTACTTC. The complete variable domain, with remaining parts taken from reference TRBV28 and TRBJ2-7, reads DVKVTQSSRYLVKRTGEKVFLECVQDMDHENMFWYRQDPGLGLRLIYFSYDVKMKEKGDIPEGYSVSREKKERFSLILESASTNQTSMYLCASSLGDRLGEQYFGPGTRLTVT.

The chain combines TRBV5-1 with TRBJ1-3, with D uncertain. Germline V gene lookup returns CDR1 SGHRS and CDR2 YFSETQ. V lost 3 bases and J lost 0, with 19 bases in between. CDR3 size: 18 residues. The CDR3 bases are TGCGCCAGCAGCTCTGCTCAATGGGCCGGGAGCTCTGGAAACACCATATATTTT. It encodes CASSSAQWAGSSGNTIYF. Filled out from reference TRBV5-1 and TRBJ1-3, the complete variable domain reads KAGVTQTPRYLIKTRGQQVTLSCSPISGHRSVSWYQQTPGQGLQFLFEYFSETQRNKGNFPGRFSGRQFSNSRSEMNVSTLELGDSALYLCASSSAQWAGSSGNTIYFGEGSWLTVV.

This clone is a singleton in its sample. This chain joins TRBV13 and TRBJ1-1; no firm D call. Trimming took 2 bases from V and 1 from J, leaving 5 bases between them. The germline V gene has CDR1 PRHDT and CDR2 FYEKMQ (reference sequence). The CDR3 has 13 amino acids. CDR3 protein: CASSLLANTEAFF. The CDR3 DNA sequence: TGTGCCAGCAGCTTATTAGCGAACACTGAAGCTTTCTTT.

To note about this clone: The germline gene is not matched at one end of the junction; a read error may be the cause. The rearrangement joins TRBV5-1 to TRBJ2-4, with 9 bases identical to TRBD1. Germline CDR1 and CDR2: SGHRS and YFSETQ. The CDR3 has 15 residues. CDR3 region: CASSLVQGAQGIQYF. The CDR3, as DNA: TGCGCCAGCAGTTTGGTACAGGGGGCGCAGGGCATTCAGTACTTC.

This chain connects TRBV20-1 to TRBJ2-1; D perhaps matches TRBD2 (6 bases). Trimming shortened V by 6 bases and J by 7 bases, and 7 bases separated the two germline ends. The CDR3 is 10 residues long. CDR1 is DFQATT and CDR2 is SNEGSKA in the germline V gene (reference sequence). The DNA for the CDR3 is TGCAGTGCGGAGGGTAATGAGCAGTTCTTC. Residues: CSAEGNEQFF.

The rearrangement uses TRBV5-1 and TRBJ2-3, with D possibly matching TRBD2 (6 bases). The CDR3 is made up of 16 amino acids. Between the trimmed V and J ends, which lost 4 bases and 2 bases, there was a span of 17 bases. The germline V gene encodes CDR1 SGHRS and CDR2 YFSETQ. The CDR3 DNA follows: TGCGCCAGCAGCCCCCAGGACTACGACTTCACAGATACGCAGTATTTT. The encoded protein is CASSPQDYDFTDTQYF.

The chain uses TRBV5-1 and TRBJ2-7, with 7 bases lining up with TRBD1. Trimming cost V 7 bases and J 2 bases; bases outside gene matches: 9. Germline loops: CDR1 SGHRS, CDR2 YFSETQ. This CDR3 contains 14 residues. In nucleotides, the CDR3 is TGCGCCAGCTCAGGGACAGCCCTTGCCTACGAGCAGTACTTC. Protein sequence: CASSGTALAYEQYF.

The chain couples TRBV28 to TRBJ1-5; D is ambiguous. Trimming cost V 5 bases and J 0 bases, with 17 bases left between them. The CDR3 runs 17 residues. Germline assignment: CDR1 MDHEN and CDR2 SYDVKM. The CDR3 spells CASSPSYGVYSNQPQHF. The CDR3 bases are TGTGCCAGCAGTCCCTCATACGGGGTCTATAGCAATCAGCCCCAGCATTTT.

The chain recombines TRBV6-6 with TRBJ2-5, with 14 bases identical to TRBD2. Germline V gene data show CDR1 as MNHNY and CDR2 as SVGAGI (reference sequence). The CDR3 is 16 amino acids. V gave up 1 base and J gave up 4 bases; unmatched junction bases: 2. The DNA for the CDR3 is TGTGCCAGCAGTTACTTCGGGACTAGCGGGAGAGAGACCCAGTACTTC. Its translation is CASSYFGTSGRETQYF.

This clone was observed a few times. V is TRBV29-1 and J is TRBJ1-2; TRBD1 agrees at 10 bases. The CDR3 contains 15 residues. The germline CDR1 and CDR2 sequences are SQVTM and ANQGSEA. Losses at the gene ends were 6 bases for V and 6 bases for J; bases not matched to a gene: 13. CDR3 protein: CSVAGTGAQADGYTF. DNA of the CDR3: TGCAGCGTCGCCGGGACAGGGGCCCAAGCGGATGGCTACACCTTC.

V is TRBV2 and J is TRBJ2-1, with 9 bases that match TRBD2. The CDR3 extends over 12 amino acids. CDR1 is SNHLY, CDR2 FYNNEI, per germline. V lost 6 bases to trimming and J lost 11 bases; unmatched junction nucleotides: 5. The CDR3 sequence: CASRLGTSQQFF. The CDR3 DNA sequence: TGTGCCAGCAGATTAGGGACTAGCCAGCAGTTCTTC. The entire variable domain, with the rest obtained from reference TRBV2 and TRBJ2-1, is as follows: EPEVTQTPSHQVTQMGQEVILRCVPISNHLYFYWYRQILGQKVEFLVSFYNNEISEKSEIFDDQFSVERPDGSNFTLKIRSTKLEDSAMYFCASRLGTSQQFFGPGTRLTVL.

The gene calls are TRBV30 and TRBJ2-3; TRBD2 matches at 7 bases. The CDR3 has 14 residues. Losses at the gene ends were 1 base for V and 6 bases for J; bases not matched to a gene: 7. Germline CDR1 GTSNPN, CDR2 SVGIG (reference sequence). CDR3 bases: TGTGCCTGGAGTGGGGGGGGAGCGGGGGATACGCAGTATTTT. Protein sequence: CAWSGGGAGDTQYF.

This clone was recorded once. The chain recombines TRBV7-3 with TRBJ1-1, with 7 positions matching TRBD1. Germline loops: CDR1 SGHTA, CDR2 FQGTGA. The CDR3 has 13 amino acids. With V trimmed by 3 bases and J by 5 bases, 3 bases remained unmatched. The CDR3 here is CASSFQQGTEAFF. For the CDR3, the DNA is TGTGCCAGCAGCTTCCAACAGGGGACTGAAGCTTTCTTT.

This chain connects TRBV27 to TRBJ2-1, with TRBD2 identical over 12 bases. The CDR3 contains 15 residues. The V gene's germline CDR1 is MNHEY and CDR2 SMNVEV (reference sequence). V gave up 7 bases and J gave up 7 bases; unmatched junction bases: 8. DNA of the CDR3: TGTGCCAGCACCGCATGGACTAGCGGGGAAAATGAGCAGTTCTTC. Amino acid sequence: CASTAWTSGENEQFF.

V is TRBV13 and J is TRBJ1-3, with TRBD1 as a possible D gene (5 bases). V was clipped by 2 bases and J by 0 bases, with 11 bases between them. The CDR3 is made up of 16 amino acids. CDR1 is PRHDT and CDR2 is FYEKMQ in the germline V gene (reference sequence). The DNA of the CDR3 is TGTGCCAGCAGCTTAAGGGGCAGTTCCTCTGGAAACACCATATATTTT. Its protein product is CASSLRGSSSGNTIYF.